This TCR beta chain was found in a study of T cells after yellow fever vaccination (dated by TCRdb to the late 2010s). For context, the study as a whole: The SMART-Seq v4 Ultra Low Input RNA kit was used to prepare libraries from fractions with low cell numbers. Two healthy male donors made up the cohort, one aged 18 to 30 years and the other aged 30 to 40 years. Blood was collected at multiple timepoints before and after primary and secondary immunization, and bulk PBMC replicates and cell subsets were isolated. Bulk TCR alpha and beta repertoires were sequenced longitudinally to track T-cell clones before and after primary and booster YFV17D yellow fever vaccination. Results and caveats for the whole study, not just this receptor: Only two donors were included in the study, so the extent to which the findings can be generalized is limited. A small fraction of clonotypes showed up in both the CD4 and CD8 compartments, probably as a result of convergent recombination. The secondary T-cell response was weaker than the primary response but faster, peaking on day 5 instead of day 15. Most clones expanded after primary vaccination (96% of CD4 and over 80% of CD8) were re-detected after the booster, suggesting that broad memory maintenance occurred. Computational filtering was needed because FACS-sorted repertoires could contain abundant contaminating clonotypes from the bulk population.

Explained via the paper, the treatment or condition label denotes: live attenuated yellow fever vaccine strain. A standard Ficoll-Paque protocol was used to isolate PBMCs from peripheral blood. CD4 and CD8 T-cell fractions were isolated with Dynabeads CD4 and CD8 positive selection kits. TriZol was used to extract RNA from bulk PBMCs, from CD4 and CD8 fractions, and from dextramer-positive and dextramer-negative fractions. The CDR1 and CDR2 encoded by the germline V gene are LGHNA and YSLEER. Inclusive of the bounding cysteine and phenylalanine, the CDR3 is 15 residues long. The retained sequence is limited to the CDR3, 45 bases, with the frame set at the first base. V is pared back by 0 bases and J by 1 base, with 9 bases lying between the germline termini. TCR cDNA was synthesized by 5'RACE template switching, through which a universal primer site and unique molecular identifiers were introduced. Priming of cDNA synthesis was performed from both the TCR alpha and TCR beta constant segments. Two PCR steps were used to amplify libraries, with sample barcodes and sequencing adapters being added in the second step. Sequencing of libraries was performed on Illumina HiSeq 2500 (2x100 bp) or NovaSeq (2x150 bp). In the original analysis: MIGEC handled demultiplexing of reads and collapsing into UMI consensus sequences, while MiXCR performed V(D)J alignment. Using edgeR on replicate PBMC samples, clonotypes were called vaccine-responding if FDR was below 0.01 and the log2 fold change was above 5 up to day 15. CD4 or CD8 identity was assigned to each bulk clonotype according to whether the clonotype was present at higher abundance in the sequenced CD4 repertoire or the sequenced CD8 repertoire. Starting from the raw public reads, TCRdb applied fastp trimming at Q25, assembled clones with MiXCR and retained in-frame beta chains. CDR3 protein sequences are deduplicated, and each keeps its most common genes and DNA. These V and J calls are TCRdb output, not the study's own analysis. The sample profile shows 240,000 or so distinct CDR3 sequences; 6.9% of them were found once. The ten most abundant clones make up about 0.9% of the sample.

This clonotype was picked up a small number of times. Its cognate antigen has yet to be identified. Base qualities were left out, and no much larger clone turns up one base away. The chain is assembled from TRBV4-3 and TRBJ1-1; no D gene can be assigned with confidence. The sequences come from CD4+ T cells sorted from PBMCs, collected 15 days after the yellow fever booster vaccination. This clonotype originated in a man aged 25-40 years who received the YFV17D yellow fever vaccine. CDR3 protein: CASSQDPLPNTEAFF. In nucleotide form, the sequence is TGCGCCAGCAGCCAAGATCCCCTACCGAACACTGAAGCTTTCTTT.